This T cell receptor beta chain is drawn from a study of T cells in Graves' hyperthyroidism and ophthalmopathy. Study-level information: Peripheral blood draws took place at initial diagnosis, ahead of any treatment.

Study-wide results and limits: Model predictions of ophthalmopathy came a median about 6.3 months before onset. Expanded thyroid clonotypes (above 0.001) were mostly also found in blood. Patients with ophthalmopathy were separated from those with stable hyperthyroidism by a 13 V-J model.

Amplified TCR beta CDR3 regions came from RNA transcripts. During a first-round RT-PCR of the TCR CDR3, the HTBI primer set was used. TCRdb re-derived calls from the multiplex PCR reads in MiXCR, one entry per CDR3 protein. The table lists roughly 500,000 distinct CDR3 sequences, about 16% of them singletons. The CDR3 is 14 residues long. V lost 8 bases to trimming and J lost 9 bases, with 20 bases between them. Per germline, CDR1 MDHEN and CDR2 SYDVKM. For this clonotype: Its antigen is unknown.

The gene calls are TRBV28 and TRBJ1-5; the D is unclear. Sequencing input: blood. This TCR derives from a woman aged 25 to 45 with Graves' ophthalmopathy. The CDR3 DNA reads as TGTGCCAGCGGTCCTTCGGTCATCCGAAGGCCCCAGCATTTT. Protein sequence: CASGPSVIRRPQHF.